This T cell receptor beta chain originates from a study of T cell responses to AZD1222 COVID-19 vaccine. CDR3 length: 14 amino acids. Germline values: CDR1 MNHEY, CDR2 SVGEGT. The V and J ends lost 2 bases and 7 bases respectively, with 15 bases between them. The method was immunoSEQ multiplex PCR; TCRdb's version includes in-frame clones alone and lacks a portion of them. The table lists 100,000 to 150,000 clones, around 87% of them singletons, with roughly 3.1% in the top ten. Study outcomes and limitations: The number of AZD1222 recipients seropositive at baseline was only five to seven.

As to this clone: Its antigen is currently unknown.

The chain joins TRBV6-2 or TRBV6-3 to TRBJ2-7; D remains unclear. The source of this sequence is an adult who received the AZD1222 COVID-19 vaccine. Material: peripheral blood, obtained 28 days after the second AZD1222 dose. The CDR3 spells CASSYQPRVREQYF. The CDR3 nucleotides are TGTGCCAGCAGTTACCAACCGAGAGTGAGGGAGCAGTACTTC.